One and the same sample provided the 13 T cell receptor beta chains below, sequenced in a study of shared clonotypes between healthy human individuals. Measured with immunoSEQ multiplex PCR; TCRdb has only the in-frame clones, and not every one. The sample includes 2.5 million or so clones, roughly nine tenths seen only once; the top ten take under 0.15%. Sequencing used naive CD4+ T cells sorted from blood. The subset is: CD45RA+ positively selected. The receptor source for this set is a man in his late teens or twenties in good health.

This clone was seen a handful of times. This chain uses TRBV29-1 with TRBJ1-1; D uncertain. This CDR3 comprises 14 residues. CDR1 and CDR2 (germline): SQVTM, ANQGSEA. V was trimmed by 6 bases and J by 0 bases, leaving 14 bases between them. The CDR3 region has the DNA TGCAGCGTCGAATTTGTACACCTGAACACTGAAGCTTTCTTT. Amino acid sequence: CSVEFVHLNTEAFF. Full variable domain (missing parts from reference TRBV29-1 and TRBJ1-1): SAVISQKPSRDICQRGTSLTIQCQVDSQVTMMFWYRQQPGQSLTLIATANQGSEATYESGFVIDKFPISRPNLTFSTLTVSNMSPEDSSIYLCSVEFVHLNTEAFFGQGTRLTVV.

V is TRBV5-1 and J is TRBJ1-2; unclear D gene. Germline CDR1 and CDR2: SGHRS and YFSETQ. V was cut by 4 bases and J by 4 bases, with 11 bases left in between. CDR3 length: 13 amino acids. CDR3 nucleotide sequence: TGCGCCAGCAGCGGAGCCCAAACCTATGGCTACACCTTC. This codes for CASSGAQTYGYTF.

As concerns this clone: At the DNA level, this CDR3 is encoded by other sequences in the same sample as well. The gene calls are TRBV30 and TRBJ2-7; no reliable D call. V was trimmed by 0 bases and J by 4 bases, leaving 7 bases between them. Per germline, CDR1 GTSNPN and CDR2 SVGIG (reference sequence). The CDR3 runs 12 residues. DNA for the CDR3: TGTGCCTGGAGTGTATTGGGTTACGAGCAGTACTTC. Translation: CAWSVLGYEQYF.

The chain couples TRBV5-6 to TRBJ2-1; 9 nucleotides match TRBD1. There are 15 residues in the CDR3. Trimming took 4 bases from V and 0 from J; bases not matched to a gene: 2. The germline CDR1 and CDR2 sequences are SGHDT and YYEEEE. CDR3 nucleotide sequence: TGTGCCAGCAGCCAGGGACAGGGCTCCTACAATGAGCAGTTCTTC. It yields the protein CASSQGQGSYNEQFF.

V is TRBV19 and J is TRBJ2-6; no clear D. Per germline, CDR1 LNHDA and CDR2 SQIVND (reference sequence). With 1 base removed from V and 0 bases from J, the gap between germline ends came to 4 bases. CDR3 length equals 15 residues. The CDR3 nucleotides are TGTGCCAGTAGTATAGGATACTCTGGGGCCAACGTCCTGACTTTC. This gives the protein CASSIGYSGANVLTF.

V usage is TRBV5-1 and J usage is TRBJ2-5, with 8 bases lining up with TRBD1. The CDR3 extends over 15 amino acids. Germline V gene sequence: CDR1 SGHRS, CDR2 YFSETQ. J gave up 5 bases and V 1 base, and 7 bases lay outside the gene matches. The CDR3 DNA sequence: TGCGCCAGCAGCTTGTCAGGGGGCATGAAGGAGACCCAGTACTTC. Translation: CASSLSGGMKETQYF.

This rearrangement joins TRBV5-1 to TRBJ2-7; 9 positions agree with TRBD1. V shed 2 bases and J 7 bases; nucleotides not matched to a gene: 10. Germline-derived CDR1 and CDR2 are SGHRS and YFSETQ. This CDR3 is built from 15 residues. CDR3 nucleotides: TGCGCCAGCAGCTTAGAGGGGACAGGGATAAGGGAGCAGTACTTC. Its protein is CASSLEGTGIREQYF.

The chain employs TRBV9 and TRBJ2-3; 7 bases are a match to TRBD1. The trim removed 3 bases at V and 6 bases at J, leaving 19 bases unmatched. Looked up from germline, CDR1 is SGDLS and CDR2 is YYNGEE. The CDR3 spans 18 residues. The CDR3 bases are TGTGCCAGCAGCGACCAACTAACCGGGACAGCTGGCCGGGATACGCAGTATTTT. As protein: CASSDQLTGTAGRDTQYF.

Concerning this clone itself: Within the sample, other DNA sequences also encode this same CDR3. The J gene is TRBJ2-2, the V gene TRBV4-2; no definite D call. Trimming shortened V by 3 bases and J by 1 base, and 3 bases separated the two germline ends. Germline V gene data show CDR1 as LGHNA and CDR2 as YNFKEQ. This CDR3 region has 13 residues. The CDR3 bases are TGTGCCAGCAGCCAGGGGAACACCGGGGAGCTGTTTTTT. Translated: CASSQGNTGELFF.

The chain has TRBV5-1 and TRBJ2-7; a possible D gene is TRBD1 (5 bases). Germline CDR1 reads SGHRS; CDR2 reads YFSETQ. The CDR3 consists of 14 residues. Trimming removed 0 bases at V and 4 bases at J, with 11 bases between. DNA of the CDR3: TGCGCCAGCAGCTTGGGACAGTTAGGTTACGAGCAGTACTTC. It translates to CASSLGQLGYEQYF.

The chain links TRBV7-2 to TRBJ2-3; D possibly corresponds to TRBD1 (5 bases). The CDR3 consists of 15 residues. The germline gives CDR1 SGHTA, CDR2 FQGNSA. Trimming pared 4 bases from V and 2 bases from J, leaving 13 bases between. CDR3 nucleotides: TGTGCCAGCAGCTCCCCAGGGTATATCACAGATACGCAGTATTTT. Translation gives CASSSPGYITDTQYF. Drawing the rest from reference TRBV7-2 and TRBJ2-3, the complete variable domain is GAGVSQSPSNKVTEKGKDVELRCDPISGHTALYWYRQSLGQGLEFLIYFQGNSAPDKSGLPSDRFSAERTGGSVSTLTIQRTQQEDSAVYLCASSSPGYITDTQYFGPGTRLTVL.

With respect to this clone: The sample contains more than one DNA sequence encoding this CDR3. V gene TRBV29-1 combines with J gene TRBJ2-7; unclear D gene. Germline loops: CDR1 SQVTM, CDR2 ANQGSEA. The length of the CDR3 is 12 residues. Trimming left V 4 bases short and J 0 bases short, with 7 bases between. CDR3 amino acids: CSVAGVSYEQYF. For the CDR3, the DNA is TGCAGCGTTGCTGGGGTCTCCTACGAGCAGTACTTC.

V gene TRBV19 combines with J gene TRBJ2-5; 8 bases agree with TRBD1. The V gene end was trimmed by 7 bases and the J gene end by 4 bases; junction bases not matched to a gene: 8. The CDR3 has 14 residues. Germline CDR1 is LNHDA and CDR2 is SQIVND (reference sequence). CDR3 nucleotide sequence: TGTGCCAGTAAGGCAGGGGGCATTGGAGAGACCCAGTACTTC. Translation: CASKAGGIGETQYF.